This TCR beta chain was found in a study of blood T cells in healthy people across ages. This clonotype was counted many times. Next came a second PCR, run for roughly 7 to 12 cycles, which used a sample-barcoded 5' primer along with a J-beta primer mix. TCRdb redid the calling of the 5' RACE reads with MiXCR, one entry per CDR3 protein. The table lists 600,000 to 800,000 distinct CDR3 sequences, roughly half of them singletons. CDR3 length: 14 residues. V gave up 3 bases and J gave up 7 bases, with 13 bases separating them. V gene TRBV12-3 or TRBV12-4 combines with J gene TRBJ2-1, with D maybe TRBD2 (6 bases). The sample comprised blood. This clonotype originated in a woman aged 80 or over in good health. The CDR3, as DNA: TGTGCCAGCAGTTTGGGTCTAGCGCAAAATGAGCAGTTCTTC. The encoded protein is CASSLGLAQNEQFF.